Each of the 6 T cell receptor beta chains below was sequenced from the same sample in a study. Tregs were sorted as CD4+CD25+CD127-/low cells. TCRdb fed the 5' RACE reads into MiXCR, producing one record per CDR3 protein. The table has 35,000 to 50,000 distinct CDR3 sequences, roughly 21% seen once. Sequenced material: Tregs sorted from blood. The receptors were sampled from a female donor with breast cancer.

The chain is built from TRBV2 and TRBJ2-1; 13 nucleotides agree with TRBD2. There are 17 residues in the CDR3. V shed 11 bases, J shed 1 base, and the junction held 11 bases outside the gene matches. Germline loops: CDR1 SNHLY, CDR2 FYNNEI. CDR3 residues: CAVPRLAGGTSYNEQFF. CDR3 in DNA: TGTGCCGTACCGAGACTAGCGGGAGGAACGTCCTACAATGAGCAGTTCTTC. The whole variable domain, remainder taken from reference TRBV2 and TRBJ2-1, is EPEVTQTPSHQVTQMGQEVILRCVPISNHLYFYWYRQILGQKVEFLVSFYNNEISEKSEIFDDQFSVERPDGSNFTLKIRSTKLEDSAMYFCAVPRLAGGTSYNEQFFGPGTRLTVL.

Sample share makes this clonotype medium-sized. The V call is TRBV20-1, the J call TRBJ2-2, with 10 bases that match TRBD2. The CDR3 extends over 14 amino acids. V shed 2 bases and J 3 bases; nucleotides not matched to a gene: 0. CDR1 and CDR2 (germline): DFQATT, SNEGSKA (reference sequence). CDR3 nucleotides: TGCAGTGCTAGACTAGCGGGAGACACCGGGGAGCTGTTTTTT. Translation: CSARLAGDTGELFF.

In the case of this clonotype: A much larger clone lies a single base off, so this may be a read error. The genes are TRBV13 and TRBJ2-1, with 8 bases lining up with TRBD1. The CDR3 is made up of 15 amino acids. CDR1 is PRHDT, CDR2 FYEKMQ, per germline (reference sequence). CDR3 bases: TGTGCCAGCAGCGAACCCCGGGACAGGTACAATAAGCAGTTCTTC. This gives the protein CASSEPRDRYNKQFF.

V gene TRBV6-6 combines with J gene TRBJ1-1; the D gene is possibly TRBD1 (6 bases). Per the germline V gene, CDR1 is MNHNY and CDR2 is SVGAGI (reference sequence). V was cut by 2 bases and J by 5 bases, with 9 bases left in between. CDR3 length: 13 residues. In DNA form, the CDR3 reads TGTGCCAGCAGTTACAAGGGGGGTACTGAAGCTTTCTTT. Amino acids: CASSYKGGTEAFF.

On this clonotype: It may be a read error: a sequence one base away is much more abundant. The chain combines TRBV7-2 with TRBJ1-4, with D unresolved. The CDR3 covers 16 residues. V lost 8 bases to trimming and J lost 0 bases, with 16 bases between them. CDR1 and CDR2 from the germline V gene are SGHTA and FQGNSA. The CDR3, as DNA: TGTGCCAGCGGCCCCCTCTACGCATCAACTAATGAAAAACTGTTTTTT. Its translation is CASGPLYASTNEKLFF.

This clonotype has at least ten counts. The rearrangement joins TRBV7-6 to TRBJ1-3; unclear D gene. The ends were cut back, 4 bases at V and 0 bases at J, with 10 bases in the middle. Germline V gene lookup returns CDR1 SGHVS and CDR2 FNYEAQ. The length of the CDR3 is 15 residues. The chain's CDR3 is CASSSSGTSGNTIYF. The CDR3 region has the DNA TGTGCCAGCAGCTCGTCAGGAACCTCTGGAAACACCATATATTTT.